These 28 T cell receptor beta chains came from one sample sequenced in a study of Graves' ophthalmopathy and Graves' hyperthyroidism. CDR3 regions of TCR beta were amplified from RNA transcripts. HTBI primers served in a first-round RT-PCR, which a second-round multiplex PCR followed. TCRdb reanalysed the multiplex PCR reads using MiXCR and keeps one entry per CDR3 protein. Seen here are 650,000 to 900,000 distinct CDR3 sequences, 40% observed once, and the top ten hold around 40%. Sequencing used peripheral blood. These receptors came from an adult man with Graves' ophthalmopathy.

This clonotype appeared many times. The rearrangement uses TRBV7-9 and TRBJ2-7; D remains unclear. Germline CDR1 is SEHNR and CDR2 is FQNEAQ (reference sequence). The CDR3 loop spans 14 amino acids. The V gene lost 3 bases and the J gene lost 2 bases, with 11 bases spanning the gap. The CDR3 bases are TGTGCCAGCAGCTTGACGGGTTCCACCTACGAGCAGTACTTC. It codes for CASSLTGSTYEQYF.

CDR3 in amino acids: CASSLERVQGNEAFF. CDR3 nucleotides: TGTGCCAGCAGCCTCGAAAGGGTGCAAGGTAATGAAGCTTTCTTT. The genes are TRBV13 and TRBJ1-1; D unclear. The V gene lost 5 bases and the J gene lost 7 bases, with 20 bases spanning the gap. The CDR3 contains 15 residues. CDR1 and CDR2 (germline): PRHDT, FYEKMQ (reference sequence).

This chain joins TRBV6-1 and TRBJ1-5, with D perhaps TRBD1 (5 bases). Per the germline V gene, CDR1 is MNHNS and CDR2 is SASEGT. This CDR3 region has 13 residues. V lost 8 bases to trimming and J lost 8 bases, with 16 bases between them. CDR3 region: CASGAGLGEPQHF. Here the CDR3 DNA reads TGTGCCAGCGGAGCAGGGCTAGGGGAGCCCCAGCATTTT.

This clonotype came up many times. The V and J genes are TRBV10-3 and TRBJ1-6, with D perhaps TRBD1 (6 bases). CDR1 is ENHRY and CDR2 is SYGVKD in the germline V gene. The CDR3 runs 14 residues. V was cut by 10 bases and J by 9 bases, with 19 bases left in between. As DNA, the CDR3 is TGTGCCAGCACAACGGGACAAAGCCGTTCACCCCTCCACTTT. Translating gives CASTTGQSRSPLHF.

The chain combines TRBV2 with TRBJ1-2, with 9 bases lining up with TRBD1. CDR1 and CDR2 from the germline V gene are SNHLY and FYNNEI. This CDR3 has 15 residues. Losses at the gene ends were 6 bases for V and 6 bases for J; bases not matched to a gene: 11. The chain's CDR3 is CASRIGTGRSDGYTF. The CDR3, as DNA: TGTGCCAGCAGAATCGGGACAGGGAGATCGGATGGCTACACCTTC.

The chain uses TRBV2 and TRBJ2-7; 9 positions agree with TRBD1. Germline CDR1 and CDR2: SNHLY and FYNNEI. This CDR3 has 16 residues. V gave up 3 bases and J gave up 5 bases; unmatched junction bases: 11. The CDR3 here is CASSDYRTGAGDEQYF. The CDR3 nucleotides read TGTGCCAGCAGTGATTACCGGACAGGGGCGGGAGACGAGCAGTACTTC.

This sequence joins TRBV20-1 and TRBJ2-5; 11 bases line up with TRBD2. The CDR3 sequence is 17 residues long. The V and J ends lost 0 bases and 2 bases, in that order; junction bases with no gene match: 8. Germline V gene lookup returns CDR1 DFQATT and CDR2 SNEGSKA (reference sequence). The CDR3 sequence is CSARDGKGLAEQETQYF. The DNA of the CDR3 is TGCAGTGCTAGAGATGGGAAGGGACTAGCGGAGCAAGAGACCCAGTACTTC.

The CDR3 spells CSARGGGVGNQPQHF. CDR3 DNA sequence: TGCAGTGCTAGAGGGGGAGGGGTTGGCAATCAGCCCCAGCATTTT. The V and J genes are TRBV20-1 and TRBJ1-5, with D perhaps matching TRBD1 (5 bases). The V gene lost 1 base and the J gene lost 2 bases, with 12 bases spanning the gap. Germline assignment: CDR1 DFQATT and CDR2 SNEGSKA (reference sequence). This CDR3 is 15 amino acids long.

This chain links TRBV29-1 with TRBJ2-4; no clear D gene. This CDR3 contains 13 residues. The germline V gene encodes CDR1 SQVTM and CDR2 ANQGSEA. Between the trimmed V and J ends, which lost 5 bases and 3 bases, there was a span of 11 bases. The CDR3 spells CSVLDVGKNIQYF. In DNA form, the CDR3 reads TGCAGCGTTCTAGACGTGGGCAAAAACATTCAGTACTTC.

This chain links TRBV25-1 with TRBJ2-5; D not certain. Germline V lookup: CDR1 MGHDK, CDR2 SYGVNS. There are 13 residues in the CDR3. CDR3 residues: CARDHGWEETQYF. In DNA form, the CDR3 reads TGTGCTAGAGATCACGGTTGGGAAGAGACCCAGTACTTC. The full variable domain, rest sourced from reference TRBV25-1 and TRBJ2-5, is EADIYQTPRYLVIGTGKKITLECSQTMGHDKMYWYQQDPGMELHLIHYSYGVNSTEKGDLSSESTVSRIRTEHFPLTLESARPSHTSQYLCARDHGWEETQYFGPGTRLLVL.

This clonotype turned up a few times. The V and J genes are TRBV7-6 and TRBJ1-5; tentative D call: TRBD1 (5 bases). Germline V CDR1 and CDR2: SGHVS, FNYEAQ. The CDR3 is 16 residues long. V gave up 0 bases and J gave up 1 base, with 10 bases separating them. CDR3 sequence reads: CASSLAGGGSNQPQHF. The CDR3 DNA reads as TGTGCCAGCAGCTTAGCGGGGGGGGGAAGCAATCAGCCCCAGCATTTT.

The table lists this clonotype with a few counts. This CDR3 reads CASKGTGMIYEQYF. The CDR3 nucleotides are TGTGCCAGCAAAGGGACAGGGATGATCTACGAGCAGTACTTC. The V gene is TRBV6-1, the J gene TRBJ2-7; 9 bases match TRBD1. J gave up 3 bases and V 7 bases, and 7 bases lay outside the gene matches. This CDR3 spans 14 amino acids. In germline, CDR1 is MNHNS, CDR2 SASEGT.

The CDR3 bases are TGTGCCAGCAGTTGGAGGGAGTACACCGGGGAGCTGTTTTTT. Protein product: CASSWREYTGELFF. The J gene is TRBJ2-2, the V gene TRBV25-1, with D perhaps TRBD2 (6 bases). The germline V gene encodes CDR1 MGHDK and CDR2 SYGVNS. CDR3 length: 14 amino acids. Trimming pared 5 bases from V and 3 bases from J, leaving 10 bases between.

This clonotype was seen many times. The chain employs TRBV10-3 and TRBJ1-2; 9 nucleotides line up with TRBD1. The V gene's germline CDR1 is ENHRY and CDR2 SYGVKD. The CDR3 contains 14 residues. Unmatched junction bases numbered 5, after V lost 3 bases and J lost 6 bases. As DNA, the CDR3 is TGTGCCATCAGTGAAAGGACAGGGGAAGATGGCTACACCTTC. Amino acids: CAISERTGEDGYTF.

As for this clonotype: One junction end does not reproduce the germline sequence, and a read error may be involved. This chain links TRBV11-2 with TRBJ2-7; 7 bases fit TRBD2. Germline lookup yields CDR1 SGHAT and CDR2 FQNNGV. This CDR3 comprises 15 residues. Written as DNA, the CDR3 is TGTGCCAGCAGCATAGATGGGACTAAGGAAAACGAGCAGTACTTC. It codes for CASSIDGTKENEQYF.

CDR3 protein: CATSDPGTSGRSETQYF. CDR3 DNA: TGTGCCACCAGTGACCCCGGGACTAGCGGGAGGTCGGAGACCCAGTACTTC. This chain connects TRBV24-1 to TRBJ2-5, with 15 bases aligning to TRBD2. In germline, CDR1 is KGHDR, CDR2 SFDVKD. The CDR3 loop spans 17 amino acids. The V and J ends lost 4 bases and 5 bases, in that order; junction bases with no gene match: 7.

Remarks on this clonotype: One end of the junction varies from germline; a read error may be responsible. The chain uses TRBV10-3 and TRBJ1-2; weak D call: TRBD1 (5 bases). In germline, CDR1 is ENHRY, CDR2 SYGVKD. The CDR3 contains 17 residues. The CDR3 region is CASSVPNPAGYTGGYTF. The CDR3 DNA is TGTGCCAGCAGTGTCCCGAATCCCGCAGGGTATACGGGCGGCTACACCTTC.

This clonotype was detected ten times or more. The chain has TRBV29-1 and TRBJ2-5; 7 bases map to TRBD1. V shed 6 bases, J shed 1 base, and the junction held 5 bases outside the gene matches. The CDR3 sequence is 13 residues long. Germline CDR1 SQVTM, CDR2 ANQGSEA. CDR3 in DNA: TGCAGCGTACCGGGACAGCCCCAAGAGACCCAGTACTTC. The encoded protein is CSVPGQPQETQYF.

Notes on this clonotype: A much larger clone is a single base away; this may be a read error. The V gene is TRBV11-2, the J gene TRBJ2-7; D may be TRBD1 (5 bases). The V gene's germline CDR1 is SGHAT and CDR2 FQNNGV. The CDR3 sequence is 13 residues long. V lost 1 base, J lost 5 bases, and 9 bases lay in between. This CDR3 is CASSLGTRDEQYF. The CDR3 bases are TGTGCCAGCAGCTTAGGGACAAGGGACGAGCAGTACTTC.

This clonotype was observed many times. The V gene is TRBV7-2, the J gene TRBJ1-4; no clear D. Germline V gene lookup returns CDR1 SGHTA and CDR2 FQGNSA. Trimming pared 1 base from V and 8 bases from J, leaving 14 bases between. The CDR3 has 15 residues. CDR3 protein: CASSLGRGVEEKLFF. In DNA, the CDR3 is TGTGCCAGCAGCTTAGGTCGTGGGGTTGAGGAAAAACTGTTTTTT.

The chain carries TRBV14 and TRBJ2-7; possibly TRBD1 for D (6 bases). The germline V gene encodes CDR1 SGHDN and CDR2 FVKESK. Trimming pared 3 bases from V and 1 base from J, leaving 10 bases between. The CDR3 loop spans 14 amino acids. The CDR3 coding sequence is TGTGCCAGCAGCCAGAGGGGGAATTCCTACGAGCAGTACTTC. Protein sequence: CASSQRGNSYEQYF.

In DNA, the CDR3 is TGTGCCAGCTTATCCTTCCGTGGGCGCAACGGCAATGGCTACACCTTC. Translation gives CASLSFRGRNGNGYTF. The chain has TRBV2 and TRBJ1-2; D remains ambiguous. The germline gives CDR1 SNHLY, CDR2 FYNNEI. The CDR3 consists of 16 residues. Trimming pared 8 bases from V and 6 bases from J, leaving 25 bases between.

This clonotype has only a few counts. The V gene is TRBV10-3, the J gene TRBJ1-1; possibly TRBD1 for D (5 bases). The CDR3 spans 17 residues. The V and J ends lost 5 bases and 3 bases respectively, with 22 bases between them. CDR1 and CDR2 from the germline V gene are ENHRY and SYGVKD. The CDR3 DNA sequence: TGTGCCATCAGTTCTTTGGGGCCCCGGGAAGGAGACACTGAAGCTTTCTTT. Translation gives CAISSLGPREGDTEAFF.

The V gene is TRBV7-9, the J gene TRBJ2-2; 10 nucleotides agree with TRBD2. In germline, CDR1 is SEHNR, CDR2 FQNEAQ (reference sequence). V shed 5 bases and J 7 bases; nucleotides not matched to a gene: 7. The CDR3 covers 15 residues. Here the CDR3 reads CASSPASGSGGELFF. CDR3 DNA sequence: TGTGCCAGCAGCCCAGCTAGCGGGAGTGGCGGGGAGCTGTTTTTT.

This clonotype was recorded a few times. This sequence joins TRBV7-9 and TRBJ2-5, with D possibly being TRBD2 (6 bases). From germline, CDR1 is SEHNR and CDR2 FQNEAQ (reference sequence). Trimming removed 6 bases from V and 2 bases from J, with 19 bases in between. The CDR3 is 16 residues long. CDR3 residues: CASSPGGTNFQETQYF. CDR3 sequence (DNA): TGTGCCAGCAGTCCCGGGGGAACCAACTTTCAAGAGACCCAGTACTTC. Together with reference TRBV7-9 and TRBJ2-5, the CDR3 gives the full variable domain: DTGVSQNPRHKITKRGQNVTFRCDPISEHNRLYWYRQTLGQGPEFLTYFQNEAQLEKSRLLSDRFSAERPKGSFSTLEIQRTEQGDSAMYLCASSPGGTNFQETQYFGPGTRLLVL.

The gene calls are TRBV2 and TRBJ1-2; 7 nucleotides align to TRBD1. Germline-derived CDR1 and CDR2 are SNHLY and FYNNEI. This CDR3 contains 13 residues. Losses at the gene ends were 2 bases for V and 8 bases for J; bases not matched to a gene: 5. The CDR3 region has the DNA TGTGCCAGCAGTGAAAACCAGGGGGAAGGCTACACCTTC. Translating gives CASSENQGEGYTF. Filled out from reference TRBV2 and TRBJ1-2, the complete variable domain reads EPEVTQTPSHQVTQMGQEVILRCVPISNHLYFYWYRQILGQKVEFLVSFYNNEISEKSEIFDDQFSVERPDGSNFTLKIRSTKLEDSAMYFCASSENQGEGYTFGSGTRLTVV.

This clonotype was observed a handful of times. The chain has TRBV6-6 and TRBJ1-1; tentatively, D is TRBD1 (5 bases). Per germline, CDR1 MNHNY and CDR2 SVGAGI (reference sequence). The CDR3 covers 14 residues. The germline V and J ends were trimmed by 2 bases and 2 bases, with 9 bases remaining between them. CDR3 nucleotides: TGTGCCAGCAGTTACCCCGGGACTAACACTGAAGCTTTCTTT. It encodes CASSYPGTNTEAFF.

This clonotype was found a few times. The rearrangement joins TRBV28 to TRBJ1-1; D remains ambiguous. This CDR3 spans 14 amino acids. Per the germline V gene, CDR1 is MDHEN and CDR2 is SYDVKM. V was clipped by 10 bases and J by 0 bases, with 15 bases between them. As DNA, the CDR3 is TGTGCCACCAAGAAAGCGGGCATGAACACTGAAGCTTTCTTT. Encoded protein: CATKKAGMNTEAFF.